This TCR beta chain originates from a study of blood T cell repertoires in COVID-19. Sequencing used immunoSEQ multiplex PCR; TCRdb keeps in-frame clones, though not all of them. The sample comprises just under 85,000 clones, roughly 86% of which are singletons, and approximately 8% rests with the top ten. Germline V CDR1 and CDR2: LNHDA, SQIVND (reference sequence). Trimming cost V 6 bases and J 11 bases, with 20 bases left between them. The CDR3 has 14 amino acids. V usage is TRBV19 and J usage is TRBJ1-5, with a tentative D call TRBD1 (5 bases). The clonotype was recovered from a man at least 80 years old with active or convalescent COVID-19. Sequencing was done on a sample of peripheral blood. CDR3 in amino acids: CASSPRQGPIAQHF. The DNA for the CDR3 is TGTGCCAGTAGCCCTCGGCAGGGTCCTATAGCCCAGCATTTT.